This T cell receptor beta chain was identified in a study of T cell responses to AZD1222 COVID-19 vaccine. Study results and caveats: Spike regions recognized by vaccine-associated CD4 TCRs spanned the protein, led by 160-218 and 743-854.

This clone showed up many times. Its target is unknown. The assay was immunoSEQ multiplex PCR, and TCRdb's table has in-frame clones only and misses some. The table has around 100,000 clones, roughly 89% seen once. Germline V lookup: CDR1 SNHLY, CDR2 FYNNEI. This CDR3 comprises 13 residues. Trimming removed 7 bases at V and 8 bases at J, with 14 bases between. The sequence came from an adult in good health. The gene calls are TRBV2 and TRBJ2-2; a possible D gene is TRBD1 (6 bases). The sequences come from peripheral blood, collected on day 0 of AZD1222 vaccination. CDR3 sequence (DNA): TGTGCCAGCACGAGGGACATTTGGGGGGAGCTGTTTTTT. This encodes CASTRDIWGELFF.